This entry lists 9 T cell receptor beta chains sequenced from one sample in a study of T cell changes during pregnancy in multiple sclerosis. Generated by immunoSEQ multiplex PCR, the TCRdb table keeps only in-frame clones and is missing some. Here the sample spans tens of thousands of clones, 91% being singletons. The sequenced sample was peripheral blood, obtained after pregnancy. The receptors were sampled from a female donor in good health, enrolled as a control in a pregnancy study.

The genes are TRBV6-1 and TRBJ2-1; D perhaps matches TRBD2 (6 bases). Trimming pared 8 bases from V and 0 bases from J, leaving 11 bases between. Germline CDR1 MNHNS, CDR2 SASEGT. There are 14 residues in the CDR3. CDR3 nucleotides: TGTGCCAGCCTCCGGGGGTACTCCTACAATGAGCAGTTCTTC. Protein product: CASLRGYSYNEQFF.

The rearrangement uses TRBV7-9 and TRBJ2-7, with 9 bases matching TRBD1. CDR1 is SEHNR, CDR2 FQNEAQ, per germline (reference sequence). The CDR3 spans 15 residues. J lost 3 bases, V lost 6 bases, and 9 bases had no gene match. The CDR3 loop is CASSHSGTGNYEQYF. In DNA, the CDR3 is TGTGCCAGCAGTCACAGCGGGACAGGGAACTACGAGCAGTACTTC.

V and J are TRBV4-2 and TRBJ2-6; possible D gene TRBD2, 7 bases. The CDR3 is 17 residues long. Germline V gene lookup returns CDR1 LGHNA and CDR2 YNFKEQ. Between the trimmed V and J ends, which lost 1 base and 0 bases, there was a span of 10 bases. Here the CDR3 DNA reads TGTGCCAGCAGCCAAGGGGAGGGGGGCTCTGGGGCCAACGTCCTGACTTTC. Protein product: CASSQGEGGSGANVLTF.

This rearrangement joins TRBV6-5 to TRBJ2-3, with 9 bases fitting TRBD2. Per germline, CDR1 MNHEY and CDR2 SVGAGI. The V and J ends lost 7 bases and 6 bases, in that order; junction bases with no gene match: 11. This CDR3 has 15 amino acids. CDR3 protein: CASTRGGLASDTQYF. The DNA for the CDR3 is TGTGCCAGCACCCGGGGAGGACTAGCGTCTGATACGCAGTATTTT.

The chain links TRBV7-2 to TRBJ2-1; a weak D match, TRBD1 (5 bases). The germline V gene encodes CDR1 SGHTA and CDR2 FQGNSA. The V and J ends lost 4 bases and 9 bases respectively, with 16 bases between them. The CDR3 length is 14 residues. In DNA form, the CDR3 reads TGTGCCAGCAGCTCGGCCCAGGGTATGTTTGAGCAGTTCTTC. Its protein product is CASSSAQGMFEQFF.

The chain is built from TRBV5-4 and TRBJ2-7; 8 bases align to TRBD1. Germline assignment: CDR1 SGHNT and CDR2 YYREEE (reference sequence). This CDR3 has 14 amino acids. V lost 4 bases to trimming and J lost 5 bases; unmatched junction nucleotides: 8. DNA for the CDR3: TGTGCCAGCAGCCTCGGACAGGGTTTGGACGAGCAGTACTTC. Protein sequence: CASSLGQGLDEQYF.

There are a few counts of this clone. This CDR3 is also generated by other DNA sequences in the sample. The chain has TRBV7-3 and TRBJ1-1, with TRBD1 matching over 8 bases. Trimming at V came to 5 bases and at J to 2 bases, leaving 4 bases not matched to a gene. The CDR3 length is 14 residues. Germline V lookup: CDR1 SGHTA, CDR2 FQGTGA. The CDR3 region is CASSPTGGNTEAFF. CDR3 nucleotides: TGTGCCAGCAGCCCCACAGGGGGAAACACTGAAGCTTTCTTT.

This clone was picked up one time. In nucleotides, the CDR3 is TGTGCCAGCAGCTTAGACAGTAACTATGGCTACACCTTC. Its translation: CASSLDSNYGYTF. V and J are TRBV13 and TRBJ1-2; no firm D call. Germline V gives CDR1 PRHDT, CDR2 FYEKMQ (reference sequence). The V and J ends lost 1 base and 1 base respectively, with 4 bases between them. This CDR3 region has 13 residues.

This clone was detected once. The genes are TRBV7-3 and TRBJ2-3; the match to TRBD2 covers 8 bases. Germline CDR1 and CDR2: SGHTA and FQGTGA. The CDR3 is made up of 16 amino acids. V trimming: 1 base; J trimming: 6 bases; junction bases outside the gene matches: 9. CDR3 bases: TGTGCCAGCAGCTTAAGCGGCGGGGGGCCCCAGGATACGCAGTATTTT. It is translated as CASSLSGGGPQDTQYF.